Following are 26 T cell receptor beta chains from one sample sequenced in a study of T cell changes during pregnancy in multiple sclerosis. The protocol was immunoSEQ multiplex PCR, while the TCRdb copy is restricted to in-frame clones and leaves out a portion. This table holds about 40,000 clones, 80% to 90% found once. Sequenced material: CD4+ T cells from peripheral blood mononuclear cells, taken in the first trimester of pregnancy. These receptors all come from a female donor with multiple sclerosis, enrolled in a pregnancy study.

The V gene is TRBV6-5, the J gene TRBJ1-2; D is perhaps TRBD1 (5 bases). Germline lookup yields CDR1 MNHEY and CDR2 SVGAGI. Trimming pared 2 bases from V and 4 bases from J, leaving 8 bases between. The CDR3 is 13 residues long. The CDR3 DNA sequence: TGTGCCAGCAGTTACCGACAGATCTATGGCTACACCTTC. Translated: CASSYRQIYGYTF.

This chain joins TRBV19 and TRBJ1-2, with 9 bases lining up with TRBD1. CDR3 length: 17 amino acids. Germline V gene data show CDR1 as LNHDA and CDR2 as SQIVND (reference sequence). V shed 4 bases, J shed 4 bases, and the junction held 13 bases outside the gene matches. DNA for the CDR3: TGTGCCAGTAGTAGAAGACAGGGGGAAGTGCGTGGCTATGGCTACACCTTC. Translating gives CASSRRQGEVRGYGYTF.

The V gene is TRBV6-6, the J gene TRBJ2-2; tentative D call: TRBD1 (6 bases). The V end was cut by 9 bases, the J end by 0 bases, with 11 bases between. Germline assignment: CDR1 MNHNY and CDR2 SVGAGI (reference sequence). The CDR3 extends over 14 amino acids. The CDR3 nucleotides read TGTGCCAGTAAACAGGGAGCGAACACCGGGGAGCTGTTTTTT. Encoded protein: CASKQGANTGELFF.

V and J are TRBV7-6 and TRBJ2-7, with TRBD2 matching over 8 bases. CDR3 length equals 15 residues. In germline, CDR1 is SGHVS, CDR2 FNYEAQ. With 9 bases clipped from V and 5 bases from J, the junction kept 15 bases outside the gene matches. The CDR3 DNA follows: TGTGCCAGTTCTTCCCGGGGGGGGACCGCCGACGAGCAGTACTTC. It encodes CASSSRGGTADEQYF.

Here the CDR3 reads CASSPGQDQDTQYF. DNA of the CDR3: TGTGCCAGCTCACCAGGACAGGATCAAGATACGCAGTATTTT. This rearrangement joins TRBV18 to TRBJ2-3; TRBD1 aligns across 7 bases. The germline V gene encodes CDR1 KGHSH and CDR2 LQKENI. The V and J ends lost 2 bases and 5 bases, in that order; junction bases with no gene match: 4. The CDR3 is 14 residues long.

This clone came up a few times. The chain links TRBV7-3 to TRBJ2-3; TRBD2 matches at 7 bases. V was pared by 4 bases and J by 2 bases, with 6 bases of the junction left unmatched. The CDR3 sequence is 15 residues long. Germline V CDR1 and CDR2: SGHTA, FQGTGA. The CDR3 DNA reads as TGTGCCAGCAGCTCTAAGGCGGGGGTCACAGATACGCAGTATTTT. Protein product: CASSSKAGVTDTQYF.

The chain joins TRBV6-1 to TRBJ2-2; 9 nucleotides line up with TRBD2. The CDR3 runs to 14 residues. The ends lost 7 bases at V and 6 bases at J; junction bases unmatched: 6. Germline CDR1 is MNHNS and CDR2 is SASEGT. CDR3 coding DNA: TGTGCCAGCATAGCGGGAGTGGGTTCCGGGGAGCTGTTTTTT. Translated, it gives CASIAGVGSGELFF.

The rearrangement links TRBV5-1 to TRBJ2-5, with D possibly matching TRBD2 (5 bases). The CDR3 has 12 amino acids. Germline V CDR1 and CDR2: SGHRS, YFSETQ. V dropped 0 bases and J dropped 10 bases, with 10 bases sitting between them. CDR3: CASSLEGEGQYF. The CDR3 bases are TGCGCCAGCAGCTTGGAGGGAGAGGGCCAGTACTTC. The full variable domain, in which reference TRBV5-1 and TRBJ2-5 provide the parts outside the CDR3, is KAGVTQTPRYLIKTRGQQVTLSCSPISGHRSVSWYQQTPGQGLQFLFEYFSETQRNKGNFPGRFSGRQFSNSRSEMNVSTLELGDSALYLCASSLEGEGQYFGPGTRLLVL.

This chain joins TRBV19 and TRBJ2-7; 7 nucleotides agree with TRBD1. This CDR3 spans 14 amino acids. The V gene's germline CDR1 is LNHDA and CDR2 SQIVND (reference sequence). Trimming took 7 bases from V and 3 from J; bases not matched to a gene: 9. The CDR3 DNA reads TGTGCCAGTACCCCGGGACAGTTTAGCTACGAGCAGTACTTC. Protein sequence: CASTPGQFSYEQYF. Complete variable domain (other parts from reference TRBV19 and TRBJ2-7): DGGITQSPKYLFRKEGQNVTLSCEQNLNHDAMYWYRQDPGQGLRLIYYSQIVNDFQKGDIAEGYSVSREKKESFPLTVTSAQKNPTAFYLCASTPGQFSYEQYFGPGTRLTVT.

V is TRBV10-3 and J is TRBJ2-7, with 10 nucleotides matching TRBD2. The J segment lost 5 bases and the V segment lost 10 bases, leaving 8 bases of the junction unmatched. This CDR3 contains 13 residues. CDR1 ENHRY and CDR2 SYGVKD come from the germline V gene. The CDR3 DNA sequence: TGTGCCACAGAGACCGGGACTAGCGACGAGCAGTACTTC. Its protein is CATETGTSDEQYF.

This rearrangement joins TRBV21-1 to TRBJ2-1; no check of the table's D call, TRBD2, against the DNA was made. TRBV21-1 is designated a pseudogene. There are 16 residues in the CDR3. CDR3 sequence reads: CASTPINPNRGNEQFF. The CDR3 DNA reads as TGTGCCAGCACTCCGATTAACCCTAACCGGGGAAATGAGCAGTTCTTC.

The chain uses TRBV14 and TRBJ1-2, with TRBD1 matching over 7 bases. The junction had 13 bases not matched to a gene; V was cut back by 7 bases and J by 5 bases. CDR3 length: 15 residues. Germline CDR1 and CDR2: SGHDN and FVKESK. CDR3 sequence (DNA): TGTGCCAGCACCCGAGGCTACGGGACAGAATATGGCTACACCTTC. This codes for CASTRGYGTEYGYTF.

A few counts support this clone. The chain uses TRBV19 and TRBJ1-5; 7 nucleotides match TRBD1. The trim removed 7 bases at V and 5 bases at J, leaving 14 bases unmatched. CDR3 length: 16 amino acids. The germline CDR1 and CDR2 sequences are LNHDA and SQIVND (reference sequence). DNA of the CDR3: TGTGCCAGTAACGCGGGGCGGGACAGAAGTTATCAGCCCCAGCATTTT. Translating it yields CASNAGRDRSYQPQHF.

This sequence joins TRBV5-1 and TRBJ1-4; TRBD1 matches 8 bases. The CDR3 runs 15 residues. CDR1 and CDR2 from the germline V gene are SGHRS and YFSETQ. Losses at the gene ends were 4 bases for V and 7 bases for J; bases not matched to a gene: 9. As DNA, the CDR3 is TGCGCCAGCAGCCCGCATACAGGGGGAGGTGAAAAACTGTTTTTT. Protein product: CASSPHTGGGEKLFF.

The rearrangement joins TRBV14 to TRBJ1-3; tentatively, D is TRBD1 (6 bases). Trimming removed 4 bases from V and 8 bases from J, with 18 bases in between. CDR1 is SGHDN, CDR2 FVKESK, per germline. This CDR3 comprises 15 residues. The CDR3 DNA reads TGTGCCAGCAGCCGCACACAGGGTTTCGGGGACACCATATATTTT. Translated: CASSRTQGFGDTIYF.

The sample holds a few counts of this clone. This chain uses TRBV29-1 with TRBJ1-1; tentative D call: TRBD1 (5 bases). Per germline, CDR1 SQVTM and CDR2 ANQGSEA. The CDR3 spans 15 residues. V lost 4 bases, J lost 0 bases, and 15 bases lay in between. The CDR3 DNA reads TGCAGCGTTGTAAGGGGTCTTTTGATGAACACTGAAGCTTTCTTT. It is translated as CSVVRGLLMNTEAFF.

This chain links TRBV5-1 with TRBJ1-2, with 8 bases matching TRBD1. This CDR3 is 14 amino acids long. V trimming: 2 bases; J trimming: 6 bases; junction bases outside the gene matches: 6. Germline V gene lookup returns CDR1 SGHRS and CDR2 YFSETQ. The CDR3 protein is CASSFTGGSDGYTF. CDR3 nucleotide sequence: TGCGCCAGCAGCTTTACAGGGGGATCAGATGGCTACACCTTC.

In its sample, this clone was seen once. V gene TRBV18 combines with J gene TRBJ2-3, with a weak D call TRBD2 (6 bases). The CDR3 runs 14 residues. Germline V gives CDR1 KGHSH, CDR2 LQKENI. V was pared by 2 bases and J by 6 bases, with 12 bases between. Written as DNA, the CDR3 is TGTGCCAGCTCACCAGGGGTAGCGGCGGATACGCAGTATTTT. Amino acids: CASSPGVAADTQYF.

This chain uses TRBV5-5 with TRBJ2-7, with TRBD2 identical over 8 bases. Germline V gives CDR1 SGHKS, CDR2 YYEKEE (reference sequence). The V and J ends lost 2 bases and 5 bases, in that order; junction bases with no gene match: 12. The CDR3 runs 16 residues. CDR3 protein: CASSLAPGGRTDEQYF. CDR3 nucleotide sequence: TGTGCCAGCAGCTTAGCCCCGGGCGGGAGGACAGACGAGCAGTACTTC.

The chain couples TRBV7-2 to TRBJ1-2; D unclear. Trimming left V 5 bases short and J 0 bases short, with 4 bases between. Germline assignment: CDR1 SGHTA and CDR2 FQGNSA. The CDR3 is 12 amino acids. CDR3: CASSPSNYGYTF. The DNA for the CDR3 is TGTGCCAGCAGCCCTTCTAACTATGGCTACACCTTC.

The V gene is TRBV7-8, the J gene TRBJ2-5; 9 nucleotides match TRBD2. The CDR3 is 15 residues long. Germline V gene sequence: CDR1 SGHVS, CDR2 FQNEAQ. V lost 5 bases to trimming and J lost 5 bases; unmatched junction nucleotides: 9. CDR3 sequence reads: CASSKIAGDAETQYF. The CDR3 DNA reads TGTGCCAGCAGCAAAATAGCGGGAGATGCGGAGACCCAGTACTTC. The full variable domain, with the rest looked up from reference TRBV7-8 and TRBJ2-5, is GAGVSQSPRYKVAKRGQDVALRCDPISGHVSLFWYQQALGQGPEFLTYFQNEAQLDKSGLPSDRFFAERPEGSVSTLKIQRTQQEDSAVYLCASSKIAGDAETQYFGPGTRLLVL.

The gene calls are TRBV7-9 and TRBJ2-3; weak D call: TRBD1 (6 bases). V shed 1 base and J shed 2 bases, with 10 bases lying between them. The CDR3 loop spans 15 amino acids. Germline assignment: CDR1 SEHNR and CDR2 FQNEAQ (reference sequence). The CDR3 DNA follows: TGTGCCAGCAGCTTAGGGGACACAGCCACAGATACGCAGTATTTT. It codes for CASSLGDTATDTQYF.

V usage is TRBV29-1 and J usage is TRBJ1-2; 9 nucleotides agree with TRBD1. The CDR3 sequence is 13 residues long. The V and J ends lost 7 bases and 3 bases, in that order; junction bases with no gene match: 6. Germline CDR1 and CDR2: SQVTM and ANQGSEA. As DNA, the CDR3 is TGCAGCGCTCGACAGGGGGGGGACTATGGCTACACCTTC. The encoded protein is CSARQGGDYGYTF.

This rearrangement joins TRBV2 to TRBJ2-5, with 12 bases matching TRBD2. The CDR3 length is 15 residues. V trimming: 2 bases; J trimming: 4 bases; junction bases outside the gene matches: 2. Germline V gene sequence: CDR1 SNHLY, CDR2 FYNNEI. The CDR3 reads CASSESSGRVETQYF. The CDR3 coding sequence is TGTGCCAGCAGTGAATCTAGCGGGAGGGTAGAGACCCAGTACTTC.

The V call is TRBV5-1, the J call TRBJ2-2, with 7 positions matching TRBD1. Germline lookup yields CDR1 SGHRS and CDR2 YFSETQ. V was pared by 6 bases and J by 6 bases, with 8 bases of the junction left unmatched. CDR3 size: 14 residues. The CDR3, as DNA: TGCGCCAGCACAGGGGGTCGAAAGCCCGGGGAGCTGTTTTTT. Its translation is CASTGGRKPGELFF.

The rearrangement uses TRBV2 and TRBJ2-7, with 9 bases fitting TRBD2. The CDR3 totals 15 residues. Germline CDR1 is SNHLY and CDR2 is FYNNEI. V lost 1 base to trimming and J lost 4 bases; unmatched junction nucleotides: 5. CDR3 bases: TGTGCCAGCAGTGAAGGCCTAGCGGGACTTTACGAGCAGTACTTC. This sequence encodes CASSEGLAGLYEQYF.